These 17 T cell receptor beta chains were sequenced from one sample in a study of CD8+CD57+ T cells in acquired aplastic anemia (dated by TCRdb to 2017 to 2018). Flow cytometry had shown CD8+CD57+ cell expansion in the patients selected for sequencing. TCRdb records Illumina HiSeq 2000 as the sequencer. Genomic DNA was used as template for profiling of TCR beta VDJ combinations and CDR3 sequences. TCRdb reprocessing: public reads trimmed at Q25 with fastp, clones called with MiXCR, in-frame beta chains kept. Here each entry gathers all rows of one CDR3 protein and keeps the most common genes and DNA. The sample records approximately 180,000 distinct CDR3 sequences, roughly 63% of which are singletons. Roughly 43% of the sample goes to the ten largest clones. Sample: sorted CD4+, CD8+, or CD8+CD57+ T cells (not recorded which) from PBMCs. These receptors were taken from a human donor with aplastic anemia.

In regard to this clonotype: One end of the junction does not line up with germline, which may come from a read error. The V and J genes are TRBV5-1 and TRBJ1-1; D is uncertain. The CDR3 is made up of 14 amino acids. The V gene's germline CDR1 is SGHRS and CDR2 YFSETQ. The CDR3 loop is CASSLKRLNTEAFF. CDR3 in DNA: TGTGCCAGCAGCTTAAAAAGGTTGAACACTGAAGCTTTCTTT.

This clonotype was recorded a few times. CDR3 nucleotide sequence: TGCAGTGCTAGAGAGGGGACAGGGGAGGTAGGAGGCTACACCTTC. It codes for CSAREGTGEVGGYTF. The chain carries TRBV20-1 and TRBJ1-2; 10 positions match TRBD1. CDR1 DFQATT and CDR2 SNEGSKA come from the germline V gene (reference sequence). J gave up 8 bases and V 0 bases, and 9 bases lay outside the gene matches. The CDR3 loop spans 15 amino acids.

The chain combines TRBV7-2 with TRBJ2-7, with D uncertain. CDR1 and CDR2 from the germline V gene are SGHTA and FQGNSA. The CDR3 loop spans 11 amino acids. The V end lost 3 bases, the J end lost 3 bases, and 3 bases lay between the germline ends. The CDR3 loop is CASSFFYEQYF. CDR3 sequence (DNA): TGTGCCAGCAGCTTTTTCTACGAGCAGTACTTC.

The chain combines TRBV7-2 with TRBJ2-1, with D possibly matching TRBD2 (5 bases). This CDR3 spans 18 amino acids. Germline V gene lookup returns CDR1 SGHTA and CDR2 FQGNSA. V lost 2 bases, J lost 5 bases, and 22 bases lay in between. The CDR3 bases are TGTGCCAGCAGCTTACGAGGATTCGGGCTTGGACTGAACAATGAGCAGTTCTTC. Protein sequence: CASSLRGFGLGLNNEQFF.

This chain joins TRBV7-3 and TRBJ2-5; D is perhaps TRBD2 (7 bases). Germline CDR1 SGHTA, CDR2 FQGTGA. The ends were cut back, 2 bases at V and 1 base at J, with 20 bases in the middle. CDR3 length: 18 residues. As DNA, the CDR3 is TGTGCCAGCAGCTTACGGGTAGGACAGCGGGAACTCCAAGAGACCCAGTACTTC. Translating gives CASSLRVGQRELQETQYF.

About this clonotype: The junction differs from germline at one of its ends, possibly a read error. The rearrangement uses TRBV7-6 and TRBJ2-7; D could derive from TRBD1 or TRBD2 (5 bases each). CDR1 is SGHVS and CDR2 is FNYEAQ in the germline V gene. CDR3 length: 20 amino acids. CDR3 nucleotides: TGTGCCAGCAGCGTAGCTTCTGGTCCTGGGGAACCGGGACCCAGGTACGAGCAGTACTTC. Its protein is CASSVASGPGEPGPRYEQYF.

The V call is TRBV20-1, the J call TRBJ1-5; D gene unclear. Germline CDR1 and CDR2: DFQATT and SNEGSKA (reference sequence). CDR3 length: 13 amino acids. The V end was cut by 1 base, the J end by 7 bases, with 11 bases between. CDR3 region: CSARATSGQPQHF. The CDR3 nucleotides read TGCAGTGCTAGAGCCACAAGTGGGCAGCCCCAGCATTTT.

The rearrangement joins TRBV12-3 or TRBV12-4 to TRBJ2-7; 9 nucleotides match TRBD2. The trim removed 6 bases at V and 7 bases at J, leaving 7 bases unmatched. This CDR3 is built from 13 residues. In nucleotides, the CDR3 is TGTGCCAGCAGGACTAGCGGTTTGGGTGAGCAGTACTTC. This sequence encodes CASRTSGLGEQYF.

The gene calls are TRBV7-9 and TRBJ2-5, with TRBD2 matching over 9 bases. CDR3 length: 14 amino acids. V dropped 7 bases and J dropped 7; count of bases not matched to a gene: 10. The germline V gene encodes CDR1 SEHNR and CDR2 FQNEAQ (reference sequence). DNA for the CDR3: TGTGCCAGCACCAGGGTAGCGGGAGAGGGGACCCAGTACTTC. Translated: CASTRVAGEGTQYF.

Only one count was recorded for this clonotype. The CDR3 does not close with the conserved phenylalanine or tryptophan, likely indicating a read error. This chain uses TRBV4-2 with TRBJ1-5; TRBD1 matches at 7 bases. This CDR3 has 15 residues. Germline V CDR1 and CDR2: LGHNA, YNFKEQ. V was pared by 0 bases and J by 6 bases, with 5 bases of the junction left unmatched. CDR3 bases: TGTGCCAGCAGCCAAGACCGGACAGGTACTCAGCCCCAGCATTGT. Residues: CASSQDRTGTQPQHC.

Comments on this clonotype: An end of the junction differs from the germline gene, which may be a read error. The rearrangement links TRBV5-1 to TRBJ2-3; 8 bases fit TRBD2. Germline lookup yields CDR1 SGHRS and CDR2 YFSETQ. The CDR3 runs to 15 residues. The DNA for the CDR3 is TGTGCCAGCAGCCAATCGGCGGGGGGTCCAGATACGCAGTATTTT. As protein: CASSQSAGGPDTQYF.

The rearrangement links TRBV5-1 to TRBJ2-1; 9 bases are a match to TRBD2. The V segment lost 4 bases and the J segment 5 bases; nucleotides outside the gene matches: 10. The CDR3 length is 16 residues. The germline V gene encodes CDR1 SGHRS and CDR2 YFSETQ. The CDR3 nucleotides read TGCGCCAGCAGCACTGAAAGCGGGGGGTCCAACAATGAGCAGTTCTTC. Its translation is CASSTESGGSNNEQFF.

The chain has TRBV11-2 and TRBJ2-7; D unclear. Germline V gene lookup returns CDR1 SGHAT and CDR2 FQNNGV. V lost 5 bases and J lost 6, with 5 bases in between. The CDR3 covers 10 residues. The CDR3 coding sequence is TGTGCCAGCAGCGGCTTCGAGCAGTACTTC. Its translation: CASSGFEQYF.

A word on this clonotype: Sequence at one end of the junction differs from germline and may be a read error. The chain employs TRBV5-1 and TRBJ2-7; the D gene could be TRBD1 or TRBD2 (5 bases each). The CDR3 has 16 residues. Germline CDR1 and CDR2: SGHRS and YFSETQ. CDR3 in DNA: TGTGCCAGCAGCTTAGGCTCGGGACGACGGAACCACGAGCAGTACTTC. Residues: CASSLGSGRRNHEQYF.

The chain joins TRBV20-1 to TRBJ1-2; 10 bases map to TRBD1. The CDR3 covers 18 residues. With V trimmed by 0 bases and J by 7 bases, 17 bases remained unmatched. The V gene's germline CDR1 is DFQATT and CDR2 SNEGSKA (reference sequence). CDR3 loop: CSAREKGADRGLYGGYTF. As DNA, the CDR3 is TGCAGTGCTAGAGAAAAGGGCGCGGACAGGGGGTTATACGGTGGCTACACCTTC.

Comments on this clonotype: This may arise from a read error, as a much more abundant clone is one base away. No conserved phenylalanine or tryptophan is present at the end of the CDR3, so a read error is the likely explanation. This chain links TRBV5-5 with TRBJ1-2, with D perhaps matching TRBD1 (5 bases). The CDR3 extends over 12 amino acids. V lost 4 bases to trimming and J lost 5 bases, with 9 bases between them. CDR1 and CDR2 from the germline V gene are SGHKS and YYEKEE (reference sequence). The CDR3 DNA follows: TGTGCCAGCAGCCCGGGGGTTTATGGCTACACCCTC. This gives the protein CASSPGVYGYTL.

The chain employs TRBV12-3 or TRBV12-4 and TRBJ2-2; D remains ambiguous. This CDR3 contains 13 residues. Trimming pared 5 bases from V and 7 bases from J, leaving 11 bases between. DNA for the CDR3: TGTGCCAGCAGTCCAGACTCTTACGGGGAGCTGTTTTTT. It yields the protein CASSPDSYGELFF.